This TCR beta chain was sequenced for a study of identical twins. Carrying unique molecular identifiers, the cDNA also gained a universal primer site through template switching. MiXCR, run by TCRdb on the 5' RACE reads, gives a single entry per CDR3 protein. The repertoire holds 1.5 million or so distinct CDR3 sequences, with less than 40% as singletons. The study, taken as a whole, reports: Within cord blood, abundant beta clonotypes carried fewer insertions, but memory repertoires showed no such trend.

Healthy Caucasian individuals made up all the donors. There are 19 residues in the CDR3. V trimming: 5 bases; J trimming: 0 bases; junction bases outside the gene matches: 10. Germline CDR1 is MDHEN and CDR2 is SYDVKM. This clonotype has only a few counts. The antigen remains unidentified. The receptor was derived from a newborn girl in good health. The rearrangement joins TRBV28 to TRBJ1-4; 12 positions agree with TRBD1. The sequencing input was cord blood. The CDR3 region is CASSTTGTGGISTNEKLFF. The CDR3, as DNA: TGTGCCAGCAGTACTACCGGGACAGGGGGCATATCAACTAATGAAAAACTGTTTTTT.